The following is a T cell receptor (beta chain) sequence with its context. The data are from a study of blood T cell repertoires in COVID-19. Study information: PBMCs, B-cell-depleted T cells, or T cells provided the cDNA or gDNA that made up the material.

J gave up 1 base and V 6 bases, and 3 bases lay outside the gene matches. Per the germline V gene, CDR1 is ENHRY and CDR2 is SYGVKD. This CDR3 spans 14 amino acids. Profiled with immunoSEQ multiplex PCR; TCRdb holds only in-frame clones, not every one. The table includes around 76,000 clones, roughly 85% detected once. Sequencing input: peripheral blood. The chain uses TRBV10-3 and TRBJ2-3; 8 positions match TRBD2. The sequence was obtained from a man older than 75 with acute or convalescent COVID-19. CDR3 coding DNA: TGTGCCATCAGCCCCGGGGGGGGCACAGATACGCAGTATTTT. Its protein product is CAISPGGGTDTQYF.